These 25 T cell receptor beta chains originate from one sample sequenced in a study of T cell repertoires in cytomegalovirus infection. One entry per CDR3 protein results from TCRdb running MiXCR on the reads. The sample has about 220,000 distinct CDR3 sequences; roughly two fifths are singletons. The antigens for these receptors are not known. Specimen: CD8+ T cells from cultured PBMCs, collected from culture after CMV antigen stimulation. Every receptor here comes from a human donor in good health (CMV status not recorded). Some clones in this sample may be carry-over from other donors' samples.

This clonotype was counted many times. The chain carries TRBV11-2 and TRBJ2-4, with TRBD2 matching 9 bases. Per the germline V gene, CDR1 is SGHAT and CDR2 is FQNNGV. This CDR3 spans 16 amino acids. J was trimmed by 8 bases and V by 5 bases; bases with no gene match: 13. The CDR3 sequence: CASSPTGGRAGDIQYF. The CDR3 DNA reads as TGTGCCAGCAGCCCTACCGGCGGGAGGGCTGGTGACATTCAGTACTTC.

The chain uses TRBV7-9 and TRBJ2-1; D is unclear. The V end was cut by 0 bases, the J end by 7 bases, with 10 bases between. Germline V gene sequence: CDR1 SEHNR, CDR2 FQNEAQ (reference sequence). This CDR3 has 14 amino acids. CDR3 amino acids: CASSLAGKGNEQFF. The DNA of the CDR3 is TGTGCCAGCAGCTTAGCGGGGAAGGGAAATGAGCAGTTCTTC.

J is TRBJ2-7 and V is TRBV7-6, with 7 positions matching TRBD1. Germline CDR1 and CDR2: SGHVS and FNYEAQ. V lost 5 bases, J lost 4 bases, and 11 bases stayed unmatched. This CDR3 comprises 15 residues. The CDR3 DNA sequence: TGTGCCAGCAGCCCAGACCCCGGGACAGCGTACGAGCAGTACTTC. It encodes CASSPDPGTAYEQYF.

This chain links TRBV7-8 with TRBJ1-1; TRBD1 might be the D (6 bases). CDR1 is SGHVS, CDR2 FQNEAQ, per germline. The V end lost 6 bases, the J end lost 5 bases, and 22 bases lay between the germline ends. The length of the CDR3 is 16 residues. CDR3 protein: CASRAKRGLRDTEAFF. The CDR3 DNA is TGTGCCAGCAGGGCTAAGCGGGGGCTTAGGGATACTGAAGCTTTCTTT.

This clonotype was seen more than once but under ten times. The chain combines TRBV7-9 with TRBJ1-3; the match to TRBD1 covers 8 bases. Per germline, CDR1 SEHNR and CDR2 FQNEAQ (reference sequence). V lost 8 bases and J lost 4; bases outside the gene matches: 10. This CDR3 is built from 15 residues. In nucleotides, the CDR3 is TGTGCCAGCGGACCTCAGGGGGCAAGGGGAAACACCATATATTTT. It encodes CASGPQGARGNTIYF.

This clonotype was detected many times. The chain recombines TRBV7-2 with TRBJ1-3; 8 positions match TRBD1. The junction had 9 bases not matched to a gene; V was cut back by 2 bases and J by 0 bases. The CDR3 has 18 residues. Germline lookup yields CDR1 SGHTA and CDR2 FQGNSA. CDR3 DNA: TGTGCCAGCAGCTTAAGGACAGGGCCCCATATCTCTGGAAACACCATATATTTT. Translating gives CASSLRTGPHISGNTIYF.

This clonotype was seen a few times. The V gene is TRBV10-3, the J gene TRBJ1-1; D remains ambiguous. The CDR3 has 14 residues. V was pared by 7 bases and J by 2 bases, with 14 bases between. The germline V gene has CDR1 ENHRY and CDR2 SYGVKD. CDR3 bases: TGTGCCATCACGGAACCGGGGATTAACACTGAAGCTTTCTTT. Its translation: CAITEPGINTEAFF.

The V and J genes are TRBV12-3 or TRBV12-4 and TRBJ2-1, with unresolved D. The CDR3 sequence is 16 residues long. V lost 0 bases, J lost 2 bases, and 11 bases lay in between. The CDR3 loop reads CASSLAGVGPYNEQFF. CDR3 nucleotides: TGTGCCAGCAGTTTAGCGGGCGTAGGCCCCTACAATGAGCAGTTCTTC.

Only a few counts were recorded for this clonotype. This CDR3 reads CASKPDRNTEAFF. The CDR3, as DNA: TGTGCCAGCAAACCGGACAGAAACACTGAAGCTTTCTTT. The genes are TRBV2 and TRBJ1-1; perhaps TRBD1 as D (6 bases). Trimming cost V 7 bases and J 2 bases, with 11 bases left between them. This CDR3 comprises 13 residues. Germline V gives CDR1 SNHLY, CDR2 FYNNEI.

This clonotype turned up a few times. V gene TRBV20-1 combines with J gene TRBJ2-5; no firm D call. V lost 0 bases and J lost 2, with 22 bases in between. Looked up from germline, CDR1 is DFQATT and CDR2 is SNEGSKA (reference sequence). The CDR3 has 18 residues. The DNA for the CDR3 is TGCAGTGCTAGAGACGTCGTTTTTAACAGCGACTTTCAAGAGACCCAGTACTTC. It translates to CSARDVVFNSDFQETQYF.

The rearrangement uses TRBV7-9 and TRBJ1-5, with 9 nucleotides matching TRBD1. V dropped 6 bases and J dropped 7; count of bases not matched to a gene: 7. Germline V gene lookup returns CDR1 SEHNR and CDR2 FQNEAQ (reference sequence). The CDR3 covers 14 residues. CDR3 in amino acids: CASSPDRGGQPQHF. The DNA of the CDR3 is TGTGCCAGCAGTCCGGACAGGGGTGGACAGCCCCAGCATTTT.

The V gene is TRBV11-2, the J gene TRBJ2-4, with D possibly TRBD2 on 6 matching bases. V was trimmed by 2 bases and J by 9 bases, leaving 23 bases between them. Per the germline V gene, CDR1 is SGHAT and CDR2 is FQNNGV. This CDR3 contains 17 residues. The DNA of the CDR3 is TGTGCCAGCAGCTTATCGACTGTGGGGTTAGCGGCGGGCATTCAGTACTTC. Residues: CASSLSTVGLAAGIQYF. The variable domain in full, with the rest retrieved from reference TRBV11-2 and TRBJ2-4, is EAGVAQSPRYKIIEKRQSVAFWCNPISGHATLYWYQQILGQGPKLLIQFQNNGVVDDSQLPKDRFSAERLKGVDSTLKIQPAKLEDSAVYLCASSLSTVGLAAGIQYFGAGTRLSVL.

The count of this clonotype is one. The chain is built from TRBV2 and TRBJ2-7; 11 nucleotides agree with TRBD1. CDR3 length: 16 amino acids. From germline, CDR1 is SNHLY and CDR2 FYNNEI. J was trimmed by 5 bases and V by 7 bases; bases with no gene match: 13. In nucleotides, the CDR3 is TGTGCCAGCAATCTTAGGACAGGGGGCCTATCCGACGAGCAGTACTTC. This codes for CASNLRTGGLSDEQYF. Full variable domain (missing parts from reference TRBV2 and TRBJ2-7): EPEVTQTPSHQVTQMGQEVILRCVPISNHLYFYWYRQILGQKVEFLVSFYNNEISEKSEIFDDQFSVERPDGSNFTLKIRSTKLEDSAMYFCASNLRTGGLSDEQYFGPGTRLTVT.

J is TRBJ1-2 and V is TRBV12-3 or TRBV12-4, with 11 positions matching TRBD1. Trimming took 3 bases from V and 8 from J; bases not matched to a gene: 5. This CDR3 is built from 14 residues. The CDR3 loop is CASSFGQGAGGYTF. The DNA of the CDR3 is TGTGCCAGCAGTTTTGGACAGGGGGCTGGAGGCTACACCTTC.

This clonotype showed up just a few times. The chain combines TRBV7-2 with TRBJ2-5, with D unclear. Trimming stripped 1 base from V and 4 bases from J, with 7 bases between. The germline CDR1 and CDR2 sequences are SGHTA and FQGNSA. The CDR3 contains 13 residues. The CDR3 DNA reads TGTGCCAGCAGCTTAGGCTTCGCAGAGACCCAGTACTTC. Protein product: CASSLGFAETQYF.

This clonotype was seen at least ten times. The CDR3: CASSLEQDGYTF. CDR3 nucleotides: TGTGCCAGCAGTTTAGAACAGGATGGCTACACCTTC. The chain recombines TRBV12-3 or TRBV12-4 with TRBJ1-2, with TRBD1 as a possible D gene (5 bases). Trimming removed 1 base at V and 6 bases at J, with 6 bases between. This CDR3 has 12 residues.

This clonotype came up a few times. The chain couples TRBV6-5 to TRBJ2-7; 7 bases fit TRBD1. The CDR3 is made up of 15 amino acids. Germline values: CDR1 MNHEY, CDR2 SVGAGI. With V trimmed by 2 bases and J by 7 bases, 11 bases remained unmatched. CDR3 DNA: TGTGCCAGCAGTTACCTCGGGGACAGCTTAAGAGAGCAGTACTTC. Its protein product is CASSYLGDSLREQYF.

This clonotype turned up a few times. This sequence joins TRBV27 and TRBJ2-5; no clear D. Deletions cut 0 bases from V and 7 bases from J, with 9 bases between. The CDR3 loop spans 13 amino acids. Germline CDR1 is MNHEY and CDR2 is SMNVEV (reference sequence). The CDR3 bases are TGTGCCAGCAGTTTATCCCCGCCGGGGACCCAGTACTTC. Translated, it gives CASSLSPPGTQYF.

The table lists this clonotype with a few counts. The V gene is TRBV4-1, the J gene TRBJ2-1; 8 nucleotides line up with TRBD2. J gave up 8 bases and V 0 bases, and 12 bases lay outside the gene matches. The V gene's germline CDR1 is MGHRA and CDR2 YSYEKL. CDR3 size: 17 residues. CDR3 loop: CASSQDRAGGLADEQFF. In DNA, the CDR3 is TGCGCCAGCAGCCAAGATAGGGCGGGGGGCCTGGCAGATGAGCAGTTCTTC.

V usage is TRBV20-1 and J usage is TRBJ1-1; unclear D gene. The CDR3 totals 17 residues. With 6 bases removed from V and 4 bases from J, the gap between germline ends came to 27 bases. Germline loops: CDR1 DFQATT, CDR2 SNEGSKA (reference sequence). The CDR3 bases are TGCAGTGCCGACCCTCGCAGAGGACCTCGGCCACCCACTGAAGCTTTCTTT. This gives the protein CSADPRRGPRPPTEAFF.

This clonotype was found many times. This chain links TRBV7-2 with TRBJ1-6; D unclear. CDR1 SGHTA and CDR2 FQGNSA come from the germline V gene. The CDR3 consists of 17 residues. V was pared by 2 bases and J by 7 bases, with 18 bases between. This CDR3 is CASSLRTAGVRNSPLHF. CDR3 DNA sequence: TGTGCCAGCAGCTTAAGAACAGCCGGGGTTAGGAATTCACCCCTCCACTTT.

This clonotype was counted between two and nine times. The CDR3 loop reads CASSNLAGDYEQYF. In DNA, the CDR3 is TGTGCCAGCAGCAATCTAGCGGGGGACTACGAGCAGTACTTC. The genes are TRBV4-2 and TRBJ2-7; TRBD2 agrees at 10 bases. Per the germline V gene, CDR1 is LGHNA and CDR2 is YNFKEQ. Losses at the gene ends were 5 bases for V and 3 bases for J; bases not matched to a gene: 4. The length of the CDR3 is 14 residues.

V and J are TRBV6-1 and TRBJ2-7; the D gene is possibly TRBD2 (6 bases). V lost 7 bases to trimming and J lost 2 bases, with 15 bases between them. Germline loops: CDR1 MNHNS, CDR2 SASEGT. The CDR3 spans 14 residues. CDR3 DNA: TGTGCCAGCATTGCGACGGGAGCCACCTACGAGCAGTACTTC. This gives the protein CASIATGATYEQYF.

This clonotype turned up a few times. The V call is TRBV7-6, the J call TRBJ2-5; no reliable D call. Germline lookup yields CDR1 SGHVS and CDR2 FNYEAQ. The V gene lost 9 bases and the J gene lost 4 bases, with 21 bases spanning the gap. CDR3 length: 15 residues. The CDR3 is CASILPGRARETQYF. For the CDR3, the DNA is TGTGCCAGTATCCTTCCGGGTCGAGCGAGAGAGACCCAGTACTTC.

In this sample, this clonotype turned up once. The V call is TRBV20-1, the J call TRBJ2-4, with D tentatively TRBD2 (7 bases). This CDR3 spans 18 amino acids. Germline-derived CDR1 and CDR2 are DFQATT and SNEGSKA (reference sequence). V shed 0 bases and J shed 3 bases, with 21 bases lying between them. Here the CDR3 DNA reads TGCAGTGCTAGAGATCCCGGGAGGTTGGGGGGCGACAAAAACATTCAGTACTTC. This translates into CSARDPGRLGGDKNIQYF.